Listed below are T cell receptor beta chains from one sample, sequenced in a study of memory CD8 T cells in hepatitis C reinfection. Sequenced by immunoSEQ multiplex PCR; TCRdb stores in-frame clones only, minus some. The table records under 60,000 clones, roughly 86% of them present only once. Specimen: naive CD8+ T cells sorted from blood. Receptor source: a man between 18 and 35 years old with hepatitis C virus infection. CDR3s include the opening cysteine and the closing phenylalanine or tryptophan. D genes are given only for firm matches. Some rows mark clone size as missing; the rest say once, few, many or name a class of expanded clone.

d_call,clone_size,v_call,j_call,cdr3_nt,cdr3_aa
-,-,TRBV7-2,TRBJ2-2,TGTGCCAGCAGCCCCGTTGGAGGAAGCACCGGGGAGCTGTTTTTT,CASSPVGGSTGELFF
-,-,TRBV19,TRBJ2-3,TGTGCCAGCCAAGGACAATCAGATACGCAGTATTTT,CASQGQSDTQYF
TRBD1,once,TRBV9,TRBJ1-2,TGTGCCAGCAGCGCTTGGACAGGCGGCGGCTATGGCTACACCTTC,CASSAWTGGGYGYTF
TRBD2,-,TRBV6-5,TRBJ2-7,TGTGCCAGCAGTTACTCGACCGGGACTATTTCCTACGAGCAGTACTTC,CASSYSTGTISYEQYF
-,-,TRBV6-6,TRBJ2-1,TGTGCCAGCAGTTACTCTTCTAGCGATAATGAGCAGTTCTTC,CASSYSSSDNEQFF
TRBD1,-,TRBV5-4,TRBJ2-2,TGTGCCAGCAGCTCGGACAGGGTTCGCACCGGGGAGCTGTTTTTT,CASSSDRVRTGELFF
-,-,TRBV5-1,TRBJ1-2,TGCGCCAGCAGCTTGTATTCTTCGCAGGGCTATGGCTACACCTTC,CASSLYSSQGYGYTF
-,few,TRBV9,TRBJ1-1,TGTGCCAGCGCTCAGGGAGGGGACACTGAAGCTTTCTTT,CASAQGGDTEAFF
TRBD2,-,TRBV7-9,TRBJ2-1,TGTGCCAGCAGCCCCAGGACTAGCGGGGGGGCCTCCAATGAGCAGTTCTTC,CASSPRTSGGASNEQFF
TRBD1,-,TRBV6-5,TRBJ1-1,TGTGCCAGCAGTCTACGGACAGGGAGCACTGAAGCTTTCTTT,CASSLRTGSTEAFF
-,-,TRBV7-9,TRBJ1-2,TGTGCCAGCAGCTTAGTAGGGGGCTATGGCTACACCTTC,CASSLVGGYGYTF
TRBD1,-,TRBV28,TRBJ2-2,TGTGCCAGCACCGACCCCGGTGTCAGGGGGCCGAACACCGGGGAGCTGTTTTTT,CASTDPGVRGPNTGELFF
-,-,TRBV4-3,TRBJ1-1,TGCGCCAGCAGCCAAGGGCAAACGAACACTGAAGCTTTCTTT,CASSQGQTNTEAFF
TRBD1,-,TRBV5-6,TRBJ1-2,TGTGCCAGCAGCCCGGTGGGACAGGACTATGGCTACACCTTC,CASSPVGQDYGYTF
-,few,TRBV21-1,TRBJ1-5,TGTGCCAGCAGCGGGACAGGGGTTAATCAGCCCCAGCATTTT,CASSGTGVNQPQHF
-,-,TRBV2,TRBJ1-2,TGTGCCAGCAGTGATGTTGGAGGGCTGGTAGTTCGCTACACCTTC,CASSDVGGLVVRYTF
-,-,TRBV7-8,TRBJ1-6,TGTGCCAGCAGCTCGGAGCGGGTCAGCTCCTATAATTCACCCCTCCACTTT,CASSSERVSSYNSPLHF
-,-,TRBV19,TRBJ2-5,TGTGCCAGTAGTATAGTTGCGGGCGAGACCCAGTACTTC,CASSIVAGETQYF
-,-,TRBV30,TRBJ2-2,TGTGCCGCTACGGGGTTCGGGTCGAGGGAGCTGTTTTTT,CAATGFGSRELFF
-,-,TRBV6-5,TRBJ2-6,TGTGCCAGCAGGAGATCTGGGGCCAACGTCCTGACTTTC,CASRRSGANVLTF
TRBD1,-,TRBV6-1,TRBJ2-4,TGTGCCAGCAGGACGAGGACAGGGCCCATTCAGTACTTC,CASRTRTGPIQYF
-,-,TRBV7-8,TRBJ1-3,TGTGCCAGCAGCTTAGGTGGAGGGTCCTCTGGAAACACCATATATTTT,CASSLGGGSSGNTIYF
-,-,TRBV6-5,TRBJ2-7,TGTGCCAGCAGTTACTCTACGACAGGCGCCTACGAGCAGTACTTC,CASSYSTTGAYEQYF
TRBD1,-,TRBV28,TRBJ1-1,TGTGCCAGCAGTCAACAGGGGTATGGAACTGAAGCTTTCTTT,CASSQQGYGTEAFF
-,-,TRBV7-2,TRBJ2-5,TGTGCCAGCAGCTTAGACCCCAACGGAGAGACCCAGTACTTC,CASSLDPNGETQYF
TRBD2,-,TRBV9,TRBJ2-7,TGTGCCAGCAGCGTGCGGGAGGACCACGAGCAGTACTTC,CASSVREDHEQYF
TRBD2,once,TRBV28,TRBJ2-5,TGTGCCAGCAGTCCCCTGGCGGGAGTAATTGTGACCCAGTACTTC,CASSPLAGVIVTQYF
TRBD1,-,TRBV7-6,TRBJ1-1,TGTGCCAGTAGCTCCCGACAGGGTGGGGAAACTGAAGCTTTCTTT,CASSSRQGGETEAFF
TRBD1,-,TRBV27,TRBJ2-1,TGTGCCAGCAGTATACAGGGGGTACGCAATGAGCAGTTCTTC,CASSIQGVRNEQFF
-,-,TRBV6-1,TRBJ2-1,TGTGCCAGCGGGACGGAGGGGGGGTGGAGTGAGCAGTTCTTC,CASGTEGGWSEQFF
TRBD2,-,TRBV25-1,TRBJ2-7,TGTGCCAGCAGTGAATGGGGGAGCGGGAGCTCCTACGAGCAGTACTTC,CASSEWGSGSSYEQYF
TRBD2,-,TRBV7-8,TRBJ2-5,TGTGCCAGCAGCTTCTGGCGGGAGGATGAGACCCAGTACTTC,CASSFWREDETQYF
TRBD2,-,TRBV19,TRBJ2-7,TGTGCCAGTAGTTGGACTAGCGGGAGCTACGAGCAGTACTTC,CASSWTSGSYEQYF
TRBD2,-,TRBV10-1,TRBJ2-1,TGCGCCAGCAGTGACCCCAGCGGGGGAGACAATGAGCAGTTCTTC,CASSDPSGGDNEQFF
-,-,TRBV29-1,TRBJ2-1,TGCAGCGGCGGACATCCCTACAATGAGCAGTTCTTC,CSGGHPYNEQFF
TRBD1,-,TRBV6-5,TRBJ1-1,TGTGCCAGCGGGTTACAGGGGGCGGGCACTGAAGCTTTCTTT,CASGLQGAGTEAFF
-,-,TRBV7-3,TRBJ1-1,TGTGCCAGCAGCCTCACAGGGATGACTGAAGCTTTCTTT,CASSLTGMTEAFF
-,few,TRBV2,TRBJ1-1,TGTGCCAGCAGCCCCGAAGCGAACACTGAAGCTTTCTTT,CASSPEANTEAFF
TRBD1,once,TRBV28,TRBJ1-2,TGTGCCAGCAGTTTAGAAACAGGGGGGCAGGGCTACACCTTC,CASSLETGGQGYTF